These 6 T cell receptor beta chains came from one sample sequenced in a study of T cell changes during pregnancy in multiple sclerosis. TCRdb's copy holds only in-frame clones and misses some; the assay was immunoSEQ multiplex PCR. The table records 40,000 to 45,000 clones, 85% to 90% of them present only once. The specimen was CD4+ T cells from peripheral blood mononuclear cells, collected in the first trimester of pregnancy. Receptors were obtained from a female donor with multiple sclerosis, enrolled in a pregnancy study.

The J gene is TRBJ2-2, the V gene TRBV7-7; the D gene is possibly TRBD1 (5 bases). Germline V lookup: CDR1 SSHAT, CDR2 FNYEAQ (reference sequence). Trimming shortened V by 5 bases and J by 3 bases, and 13 bases separated the two germline ends. This CDR3 is built from 15 residues. CDR3 coding DNA: TGTGCCAGCAGCCTATCCACAGGAGACACCGGGGAGCTGTTTTTT. It is translated as CASSLSTGDTGELFF.

The rearrangement joins TRBV4-1 to TRBJ2-5; 13 bases match TRBD2. Germline CDR1 reads MGHRA; CDR2 reads YSYEKL. The CDR3 runs 16 residues. V lost 5 bases and J lost 4; bases outside the gene matches: 7. CDR3 in amino acids: CASSKLGLAGAETQYF. The CDR3 DNA is TGCGCCAGCAGCAAACTAGGACTAGCGGGAGCAGAGACCCAGTACTTC.

The chain joins TRBV7-9 to TRBJ2-2; no clear D. This CDR3 comprises 14 residues. Germline CDR1 is SEHNR and CDR2 is FQNEAQ (reference sequence). The V and J ends lost 4 bases and 1 base respectively, with 7 bases between them. The CDR3 DNA is TGTGCCAGCAGCTCGCCCAGGAACACCGGGGAGCTGTTTTTT. Translating gives CASSSPRNTGELFF.

The chain has TRBV7-7 and TRBJ1-3; D gene unclear. This CDR3 comprises 15 residues. V was cut by 5 bases and J by 0 bases, with 11 bases left in between. Germline V gene sequence: CDR1 SSHAT, CDR2 FNYEAQ (reference sequence). CDR3 region: CASSPLPNSGNTIYF. In DNA form, the CDR3 reads TGTGCCAGCAGCCCCCTTCCTAACTCTGGAAACACCATATATTTT. The full variable domain, completed using reference TRBV7-7 and TRBJ1-3, is GAGVSQSPRYKVTKRGQDVTLRCDPISSHATLYWYQQALGQGPEFLTYFNYEAQPDKSGLPSDRFSAERPEGSISTLTIQRTEQRDSAMYRCASSPLPNSGNTIYFGEGSWLTVV.

The chain links TRBV6-6 to TRBJ1-5; D might be TRBD1 (5 bases). Germline CDR1 and CDR2: MNHNY and SVGAGI (reference sequence). This CDR3 is 14 amino acids long. V was shortened by 7 bases and J by 4 bases, with 14 bases between the two germline ends. CDR3 DNA: TGTGCCAGCATTTCGGGGGGGACTAATCAGCCCCAGCATTTT. This translates into CASISGGTNQPQHF.

This chain links TRBV6-1 with TRBJ1-1, with a possible D match to TRBD1 (5 bases). The CDR3 is made up of 17 amino acids. The germline V and J ends were trimmed by 3 bases and 5 bases, with 22 bases remaining between them. Germline V gene data show CDR1 as MNHNS and CDR2 as SASEGT. The CDR3: CASSDRALGGVRTEAFF. Here the CDR3 DNA reads TGTGCCAGCAGTGACCGGGCTCTGGGGGGGGTGAGGACTGAAGCTTTCTTT.